This TCR beta chain comes out of a study of blood T cell repertoires in COVID-19. Germline lookup yields CDR1 MGHRA and CDR2 YSYEKL. This CDR3 is built from 17 residues. V trimming: 0 bases; J trimming: 6 bases; junction bases outside the gene matches: 6. Sequenced by immunoSEQ multiplex PCR; TCRdb stores in-frame clones only, minus some. Seen here are roughly 200,000 clones, approximately 85% observed once, and the top ten hold around 6%. V gene TRBV4-1 combines with J gene TRBJ2-2, with 11 bases fitting TRBD2. Sequenced material: PBMCs or T cells enriched from blood (not recorded which). The receptor's source is a man between 35 and 55 years old with acute COVID-19. The CDR3 DNA follows: TGCGCCAGCAGCCAAGAGTTTTTAGCGGGAGGGTCCGGGGAGCTGTTTTTT. Amino acids: CASSQEFLAGGSGELFF.